A selection of T cell receptor beta chains follows, all from one sample in a study of cytomegalovirus exposure and HLA in healthy donors. Measured with immunoSEQ multiplex PCR; TCRdb has only the in-frame clones, and not every one. Of some 180,000 clones listed, roughly 90% are singletons. The sample taken for sequencing was PBMCs. Every receptor here comes from a girl under three years old in good health and CMV-seronegative. CDR3s include the opening cysteine and the closing phenylalanine or tryptophan. The D gene is left open where the match is weak. Clone size is shown for a subset of rows, as once, few, many or a class of expanded clone.

-,TRBJ1-5,TRBV15,-,TGTGCCACCAGCCCAGGGGGCAATCAGCCCCAGCATTTT,CATSPGGNQPQHF
-,TRBJ2-1,TRBV19,-,TGTGCCAGTAGTATAGGGGTCCCTAGGGGTAATTTGAATGAGCAGTTCTTC,CASSIGVPRGNLNEQFF
-,TRBJ2-2,TRBV2,-,TGTGCCAGCACACTACAGGGATATCCCGGGGAGCTGTTTTTT,CASTLQGYPGELFF
once,TRBJ2-7,TRBV4-1,-,TGCGCCAGCAGCCAACGCGACACCTACGAGCAGTACTTC,CASSQRDTYEQYF
-,TRBJ2-5,TRBV4-3,-,TGCGCCAGCAGCCAAGCGGACCAAGAGACCCAGTACTTC,CASSQADQETQYF
-,TRBJ2-1,TRBV7-6,-,TGTGCCAGCAGCTTAGCTTCAGGGTGGAATGAGCAGTTCTTC,CASSLASGWNEQFF
-,TRBJ2-5,TRBV10-2,TRBD2,TGCGCCAGCAGCGGTGTTTTGGCGGGAGTCGAAGAGACCCAGTACTTC,CASSGVLAGVEETQYF
once,TRBJ2-7,TRBV4-3,TRBD1,TGCGCCAGCAGCCAGAGACAGGGCGGTATCTACGAGCAGTACTTC,CASSQRQGGIYEQYF
-,TRBJ2-1,TRBV19,TRBD2,TGTGCCAGTACTGTAGCGGGAGTTGGGTATGAGCAGTTCTTC,CASTVAGVGYEQFF
-,TRBJ1-5,TRBV6-5,-,TGTGCCAGCAGTTACTCGAGGGCCAGCAATCAGCCCCAGCATTTT,CASSYSRASNQPQHF
-,TRBJ1-1,TRBV9,-,TGTGCCAGCAGCGTGACTCCGGGGACTGAAGCTTTCTTT,CASSVTPGTEAFF
-,TRBJ2-1,TRBV7-9,TRBD2,TGTGCCAGCAGCGAACCAACCGGGACTAGGTACTACAATGAGCAGTTCTTC,CASSEPTGTRYYNEQFF
-,TRBJ2-3,TRBV5-1,TRBD2,TGCGCCAGTTCCCTTAGCGGGGGCCCTAGCACAGATACGCAGTATTTT,CASSLSGGPSTDTQYF
-,TRBJ1-1,TRBV29-1,-,TGCAGCGTTGTATCGGACACTGAAGCTTTCTTT,CSVVSDTEAFF
-,TRBJ2-1,TRBV4-3,-,TGCGCCAGCAGCCCAGACCACCAAACTAGTACTGAGCAGTTCTTC,CASSPDHQTSTEQFF
-,TRBJ2-5,TRBV7-2,-,TGTGCCAGCAGCTGGGAGACTAAAGGCGAGACCCAGTACTTC,CASSWETKGETQYF
-,TRBJ2-3,TRBV5-4,-,TGTGCCAGCAGTCAGCGGGCGGGTGGGGCAGATACGCAGTATTTT,CASSQRAGGADTQYF
once,TRBJ2-5,TRBV25-1,-,TGTGCCAGCAGTGAATATGAGTGGTACCAAGAGACCCAGTACTTC,CASSEYEWYQETQYF
-,TRBJ2-7,TRBV9,TRBD1,TGTGCCAGCAGCGCCGGACAGGTTCCCTACGAGCAGTACTTC,CASSAGQVPYEQYF
-,TRBJ2-7,TRBV11-2,-,TGTGCCAGCAGCTTTTTACAGGGTTTAGGGTCCTACGAGCAGTACTTC,CASSFLQGLGSYEQYF
-,TRBJ2-7,TRBV4-2,TRBD2,TGTGCCAGCAGCCAACCCGGACTAGGAAGCTACGAGCAGTACTTC,CASSQPGLGSYEQYF
-,TRBJ2-7,TRBV5-6,-,TGTGCCAGCAGCTTGGTTAGGGACTCTATCTACGAGCAGTACTTC,CASSLVRDSIYEQYF
-,TRBJ2-7,TRBV30,TRBD1,TGTGCCTGGAGTGTATCCGGGACAGGGCGGCCCTACGAGCAGTACTTC,CAWSVSGTGRPYEQYF
-,TRBJ2-3,TRBV5-1,TRBD1,TGCGCCAGCAGCTTACAGGGGGCACAGGATACGCAGTATTTT,CASSLQGAQDTQYF
-,TRBJ2-1,TRBV5-8,TRBD2,TGTGCCAGCAGAGTCCTAGCGGGGGGCTACAATGAGCAGTTCTTC,CASRVLAGGYNEQFF
-,TRBJ2-1,TRBV11-2,TRBD2,TGTGCCAGCAGCTTAGGGGGCGGGAGTGTAGGTGAGCAGTTCTTC,CASSLGGGSVGEQFF
-,TRBJ2-7,TRBV7-8,TRBD1,TGTGCCAGCAGCATAACTCAGGGGGCCTACGAGCAGTACTTC,CASSITQGAYEQYF
-,TRBJ2-5,TRBV7-9,-,TGTGCCAGCAGCTTAGACGGGGGATACCAAGAGACCCAGTACTTC,CASSLDGGYQETQYF
-,TRBJ1-2,TRBV6-5,-,TGTGCCAGCAGCAAACAGGGTTTATATGGCTACACCTTC,CASSKQGLYGYTF
-,TRBJ2-7,TRBV6-6,-,TGTGCCAGCAGTCCCAGGCGGGGAAGCTCCTACGAGCAGTACTTC,CASSPRRGSSYEQYF
-,TRBJ1-2,TRBV11-2,TRBD1,TGTGCCACCAAGGGACAGACATACTATGGCTACACCTTC,CATKGQTYYGYTF
-,TRBJ2-3,TRBV7-6,TRBD1,TGTGCCAGCAGCTTTTGGGACAGGGAATACGATACGCAGTATTTT,CASSFWDREYDTQYF
few,TRBJ2-4,TRBV15,TRBD2,TGTGCCACCAGCAGAGATCGTGTCTGGCTAGCGGGAGGGCCTAACAACATTCAGTACTTC,CATSRDRVWLAGGPNNIQYF
once,TRBJ1-6,TRBV6-5,TRBD1,TGTGCCAGCGGGACAGAGGAGGGGGGATCACCCCTCCACTTC,CASGTEEGGSPLHF
-,TRBJ2-3,TRBV6-1,-,TGTGCCAGCAGTGCCCGGGGAAGCACAGATACGCAGTATTTT,CASSARGSTDTQYF
-,TRBJ1-5,TRBV5-4,TRBD1,TGTGCCAGCAGCTTGGGAGGGACAGTGGGTAATCAGCCCCAGCATTTT,CASSLGGTVGNQPQHF
once,TRBJ2-7,TRBV2,TRBD1,TGTGCCAGCAGGGGACAGTTATGGGACCCCAACAGGGACGAGCAGTACTTC,CASRGQLWDPNRDEQYF
-,TRBJ1-3,TRBV9,TRBD1,TGTGCCAGCAGCGTCCAGGGGGCCGGGAACACCATATATTTT,CASSVQGAGNTIYF
-,TRBJ1-1,TRBV19,-,TGTGCCAGTAGTATCAACAACAGGCTTTATGCTTTCTTT,CASSINNRLYAFF
-,TRBJ2-5,TRBV29-1,-,TGCAGCGTTGATACCCCCGGACTGTTCCAAGAGACCCAGTACTTC,CSVDTPGLFQETQYF
once,TRBJ1-5,TRBV27,TRBD1,TGTGCCAGCAGTCCCCCCGGACAGGTTAACAATCAGCCCCAGCATTTT,CASSPPGQVNNQPQHF
-,TRBJ1-4,TRBV11-2,-,TGTGCCAGCAGCTCAGCGCGGGGGAAACTGTTTTTT,CASSSARGKLFF
-,TRBJ2-7,TRBV15,TRBD2,TGTGCCACCAGCAGACTCTGGACTAGCGGGAGCAGACCCTACGAGCAGTACTTC,CATSRLWTSGSRPYEQYF
-,TRBJ2-1,TRBV20-1,-,TGCAGTGCTAGTCGGTTCGATGAGCAGTTCTTC,CSASRFDEQFF
-,TRBJ1-6,TRBV6-6,TRBD1,TGTGCCAGCAGAACGGACAGGGGCTATAATTCACCCCTCCACTTT,CASRTDRGYNSPLHF
-,TRBJ1-1,TRBV5-1,-,TGCGCCAGCAGCTTGGAGGACAGTGACTCTGAAGCTTTCTTT,CASSLEDSDSEAFF
-,TRBJ2-3,TRBV7-6,-,TGTGCCAGCAGCTTTGGTCCCCGGACTGCTAGCGGCACAGATACGCAGTATTTT,CASSFGPRTASGTDTQYF
-,TRBJ2-1,TRBV2,-,TGTGCCAAACGGGACTCCCGGCTGGCCCACTCCTACAATGAGCAGTTCTTC,CAKRDSRLAHSYNEQFF